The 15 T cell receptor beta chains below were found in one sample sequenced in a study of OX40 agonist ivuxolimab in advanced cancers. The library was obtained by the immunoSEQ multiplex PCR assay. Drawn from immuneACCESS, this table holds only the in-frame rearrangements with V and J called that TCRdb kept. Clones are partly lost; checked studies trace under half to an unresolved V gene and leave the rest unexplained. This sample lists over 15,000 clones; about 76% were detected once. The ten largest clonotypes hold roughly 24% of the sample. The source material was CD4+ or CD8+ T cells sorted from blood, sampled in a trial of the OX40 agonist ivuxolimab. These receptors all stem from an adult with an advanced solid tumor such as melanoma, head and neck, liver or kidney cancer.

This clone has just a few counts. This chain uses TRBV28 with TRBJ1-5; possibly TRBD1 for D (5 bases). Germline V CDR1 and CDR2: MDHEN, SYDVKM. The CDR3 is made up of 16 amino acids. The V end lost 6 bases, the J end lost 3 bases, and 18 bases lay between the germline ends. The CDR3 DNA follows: TGTGCCAGCAGCTCGATCGACAGCGACCCCAATCAGCCCCAGCATTTT. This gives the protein CASSSIDSDPNQPQHF.

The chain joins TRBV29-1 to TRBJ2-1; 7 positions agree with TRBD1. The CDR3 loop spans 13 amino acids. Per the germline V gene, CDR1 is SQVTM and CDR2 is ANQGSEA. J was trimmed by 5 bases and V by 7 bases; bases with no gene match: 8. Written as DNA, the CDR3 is TGCAGCGGTCGACAGGGTCCCCACAATGAGCAGTTCTTC. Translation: CSGRQGPHNEQFF.

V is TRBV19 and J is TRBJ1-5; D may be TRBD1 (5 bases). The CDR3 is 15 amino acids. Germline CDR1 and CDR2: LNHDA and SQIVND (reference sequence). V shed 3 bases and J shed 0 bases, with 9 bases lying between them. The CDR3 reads CASSIAGHSNQPQHF. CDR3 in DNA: TGTGCCAGTAGTATTGCAGGACATAGCAATCAGCCCCAGCATTTT.

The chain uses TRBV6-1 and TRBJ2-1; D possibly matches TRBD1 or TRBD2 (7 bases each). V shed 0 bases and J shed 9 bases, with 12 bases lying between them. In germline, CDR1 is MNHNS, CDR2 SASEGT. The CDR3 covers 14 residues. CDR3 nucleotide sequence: TGTGCCAGCAGTGAAGCGGGAGGGGGCCCTGAGCAGTTCTTC. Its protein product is CASSEAGGGPEQFF.

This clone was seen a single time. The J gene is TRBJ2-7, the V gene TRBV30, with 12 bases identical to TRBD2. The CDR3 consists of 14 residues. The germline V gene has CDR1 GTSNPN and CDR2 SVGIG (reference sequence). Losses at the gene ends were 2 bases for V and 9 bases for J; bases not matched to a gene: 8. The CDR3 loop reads CAWSYPGLAGWQYF. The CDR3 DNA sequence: TGTGCCTGGAGTTACCCAGGACTAGCGGGGTGGCAGTACTTC.

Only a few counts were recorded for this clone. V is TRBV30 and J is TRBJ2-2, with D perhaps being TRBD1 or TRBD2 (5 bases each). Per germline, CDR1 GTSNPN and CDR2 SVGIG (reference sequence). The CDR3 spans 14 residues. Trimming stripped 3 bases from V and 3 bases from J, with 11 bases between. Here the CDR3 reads CAWSYEGYTGELFF. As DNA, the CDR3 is TGTGCCTGGAGCTACGAGGGGTACACCGGGGAGCTGTTTTTT.

The CDR3: CANGQGKTQYF. CDR3 DNA sequence: TGTGCCAACGGACAGGGAAAGACCCAGTACTTC. This sequence joins TRBV9 and TRBJ2-5; 8 nucleotides match TRBD1. Looked up from germline, CDR1 is SGDLS and CDR2 is YYNGEE. The ends lost 9 bases at V and 6 bases at J; junction bases unmatched: 4. There are 11 residues in the CDR3.

The CDR3 protein is CASSLGGGFGETQYF. CDR3 coding DNA: TGCGCCAGCAGCTTGGGGGGGGGCTTCGGGGAGACCCAGTACTTC. The rearrangement links TRBV5-1 to TRBJ2-5; weak D call: TRBD2 (7 bases). The CDR3 runs 15 residues. The V and J ends lost 0 bases and 5 bases respectively, with 14 bases between them. Germline V gene data show CDR1 as SGHRS and CDR2 as YFSETQ.

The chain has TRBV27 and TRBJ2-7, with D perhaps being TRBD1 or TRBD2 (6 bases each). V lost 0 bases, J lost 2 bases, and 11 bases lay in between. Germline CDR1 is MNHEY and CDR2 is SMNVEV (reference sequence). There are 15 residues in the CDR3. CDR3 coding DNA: TGTGCCAGCAGTTTATCTCCGGGGGCGGCCTACGAGCAGTACTTC. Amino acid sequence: CASSLSPGAAYEQYF.

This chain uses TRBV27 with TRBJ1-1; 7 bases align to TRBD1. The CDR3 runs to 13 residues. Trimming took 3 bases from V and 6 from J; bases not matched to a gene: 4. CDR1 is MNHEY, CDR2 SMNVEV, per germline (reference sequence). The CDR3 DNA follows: TGTGCCAGCAGTTTGCGAGGGGGCCCTGAAGCTTTCTTT. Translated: CASSLRGGPEAFF.

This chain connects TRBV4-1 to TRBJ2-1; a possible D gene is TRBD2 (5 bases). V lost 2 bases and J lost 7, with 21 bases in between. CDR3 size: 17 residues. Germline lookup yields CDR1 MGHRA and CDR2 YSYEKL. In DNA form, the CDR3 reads TGCGCCAGCAGCCAAAGGTCCTTCCCGACTAAGATAAATGAGCAGTTCTTC. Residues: CASSQRSFPTKINEQFF.

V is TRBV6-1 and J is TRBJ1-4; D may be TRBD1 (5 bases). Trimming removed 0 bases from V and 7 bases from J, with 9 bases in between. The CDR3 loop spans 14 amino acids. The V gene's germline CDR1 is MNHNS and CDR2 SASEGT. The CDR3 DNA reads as TGTGCCAGCAGTGAAGCGACAGTCGTTGAAAAACTGTTTTTT. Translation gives CASSEATVVEKLFF.

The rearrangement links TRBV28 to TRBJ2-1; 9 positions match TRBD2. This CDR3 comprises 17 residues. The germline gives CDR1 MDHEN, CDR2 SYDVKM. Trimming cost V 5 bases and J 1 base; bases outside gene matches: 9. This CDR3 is CASSLPTSGTSYNEQFF. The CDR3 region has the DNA TGTGCCAGCAGTCTCCCGACTAGCGGAACATCCTACAATGAGCAGTTCTTC. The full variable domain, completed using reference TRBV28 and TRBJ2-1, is DVKVTQSSRYLVKRTGEKVFLECVQDMDHENMFWYRQDPGLGLRLIYFSYDVKMKEKGDIPEGYSVSREKKERFSLILESASTNQTSMYLCASSLPTSGTSYNEQFFGPGTRLTVL.

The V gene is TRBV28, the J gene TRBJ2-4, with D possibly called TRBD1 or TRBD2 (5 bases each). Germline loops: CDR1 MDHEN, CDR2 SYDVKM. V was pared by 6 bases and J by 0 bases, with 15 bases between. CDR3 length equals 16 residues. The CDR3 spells CASSDRDGLAKNIQYF. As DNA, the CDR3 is TGTGCCAGCAGCGACCGGGACGGTCTAGCCAAAAACATTCAGTACTTC.

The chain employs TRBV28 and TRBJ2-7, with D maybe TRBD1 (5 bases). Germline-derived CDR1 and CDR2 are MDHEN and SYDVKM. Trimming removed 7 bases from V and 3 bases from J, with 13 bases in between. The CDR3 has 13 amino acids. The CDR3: CASKVEQDYEQYF. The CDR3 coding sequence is TGTGCCAGCAAGGTGGAACAGGACTACGAGCAGTACTTC.